The 18 T cell receptor beta chains given below trace back to one sample, sequenced in a study of T cells in Graves' hyperthyroidism and ophthalmopathy. Using RNA transcripts as the source, TCR beta CDR3 regions were amplified. A set of HTBI primers served as the primers for a first-round RT-PCR of the TCR CDR3. Each CDR3 protein is one row after TCRdb ran MiXCR on the multiplex PCR reads. The table shows about 520,000 distinct CDR3 sequences, with around 20% occurring only once. The sequencing input was blood. Receptors were obtained from a man aged 18 to 30 with Graves' hyperthyroidism.

This clonotype came up many times. This chain uses TRBV30 with TRBJ2-5, with D perhaps assigned TRBD1 or TRBD2 (5 bases each). The V and J ends lost 2 bases and 1 base respectively, with 8 bases between them. Per germline, CDR1 GTSNPN and CDR2 SVGIG (reference sequence). The CDR3 is made up of 13 amino acids. Here the CDR3 DNA reads TGTGCCTGGAGTCCGGGGCCCCAAGAGACCCAGTACTTC. It translates to CAWSPGPQETQYF.

The chain employs TRBV19 and TRBJ2-7; D gene uncertain. The V gene's germline CDR1 is LNHDA and CDR2 SQIVND (reference sequence). The CDR3 totals 12 residues. The V end lost 3 bases, the J end lost 0 bases, and 3 bases lay between the germline ends. DNA for the CDR3: TGTGCCAGTAGTATCTTCTCCTACGAGCAGTACTTC. This gives the protein CASSIFSYEQYF.

This clonotype appeared many times. The chain carries TRBV20-1 and TRBJ2-5; D is uncertain. Trimming removed 5 bases from V and 2 bases from J, with 15 bases in between. CDR1 and CDR2 from the germline V gene are DFQATT and SNEGSKA (reference sequence). The CDR3 has 14 residues. CDR3 nucleotide sequence: TGCAGTGCTGGGCCCATAAGCGATCAAGAGACCCAGTACTTC. Translated: CSAGPISDQETQYF.

Notes on this clonotype: A much more abundant neighbour one base away suggests this may be a read error. V and J are TRBV5-1 and TRBJ2-7; 8 nucleotides line up with TRBD1. The germline V gene encodes CDR1 SGHRS and CDR2 YFSETQ. The CDR3 loop spans 16 amino acids. CDR3 residues: CANSLGTGRRTYEQYF. The CDR3 region has the DNA TGCGCCAACAGCTTGGGGACAGGCCGGAGAACCTACGAGCAGTACTTC.

This clonotype appeared a few times. This may be a read error, as it is one base from a much larger clone. The V call is TRBV6-1, the J call TRBJ1-1; D is uncertain. The ends were cut back, 1 base at V and 0 bases at J, with 6 bases in the middle. The CDR3 is made up of 14 amino acids. The V gene's germline CDR1 is MNHNS and CDR2 SASEGT. DNA of the CDR3: TGTGCCAGCAGTGAAGTGGTCCTGAACACTGAAGCTTTCTTT. This encodes CASSEVVLNTEAFF.

This clonotype was detected once. V and J are TRBV19 and TRBJ2-2, with D perhaps being TRBD1 or TRBD2 (5 bases each). The germline V gene has CDR1 LNHDA and CDR2 SQIVND (reference sequence). The germline V and J ends were trimmed by 7 bases and 5 bases, with 8 bases remaining between them. The length of the CDR3 is 12 residues. The CDR3 DNA is TGTGCCAGTACCTGGGGGACCGGGGAGCTGTTTTTT. Protein: CASTWGTGELFF. Variable domain in full (rest from reference TRBV19 and TRBJ2-2): DGGITQSPKYLFRKEGQNVTLSCEQNLNHDAMYWYRQDPGQGLRLIYYSQIVNDFQKGDIAEGYSVSREKKESFPLTVTSAQKNPTAFYLCASTWGTGELFFGEGSRLTVL.

The CDR3 sequence: CASSGISYEQYF. CDR3 coding DNA: TGTGCCAGCTCGGGGATCTCCTACGAGCAGTACTTC. The chain has TRBV12-3 or TRBV12-4 and TRBJ2-7, with TRBD2 as a possible D gene (5 bases). V dropped 8 bases and J dropped 0 bases, with 8 bases sitting between them. This CDR3 spans 12 amino acids.

This clonotype was detected ten times or more. The germline gene is not matched at one end of the junction; a read error may be the cause. The chain is built from TRBV29-1 and TRBJ2-5; D remains unclear. Germline V CDR1 and CDR2: SQVTM, ANQGSEA. This CDR3 is built from 9 residues. CDR3 nucleotide sequence: TGCAGCGTGGAAGAGACCCAGTACTTC. This gives the protein CSVEETQYF.

This clonotype was picked up many times. The chain joins TRBV4-1 to TRBJ1-5; D call uncertain. The CDR3 loop spans 14 amino acids. Looked up from germline, CDR1 is MGHRA and CDR2 is YSYEKL. The germline V and J ends were trimmed by 4 bases and 7 bases, with 14 bases remaining between them. CDR3 bases: TGCGCCAGCAGCCTTACGTCGGTCGGGCAGCCCCAGCATTTT. Translation: CASSLTSVGQPQHF.

The rearrangement joins TRBV6-5 to TRBJ2-7; 10 nucleotides agree with TRBD2. Germline V CDR1 and CDR2: MNHEY, SVGAGI. This CDR3 comprises 16 residues. After removal of 2 bases from V and 5 bases from J, the junction contained 9 bases not matched to a gene. The CDR3 DNA follows: TGTGCCAGCAGTTACGCGCTACTAGCGGGACTCGACGAGCAGTACTTC. Its protein is CASSYALLAGLDEQYF.

In this sample, this clonotype turned up many times. The chain joins TRBV30 to TRBJ2-7; tentatively, D is TRBD1 (6 bases). There are 15 residues in the CDR3. The V end was cut by 0 bases, the J end by 2 bases, with 14 bases between. CDR1 and CDR2 (germline): GTSNPN, SVGIG (reference sequence). The CDR3 DNA sequence: TGTGCCTGGAGTGTACTTCCAGGGGCCGCCTACGAGCAGTACTTC. Residues: CAWSVLPGAAYEQYF.

This clonotype was detected many times. The V call is TRBV7-2, the J call TRBJ2-7; D uncertain. Germline assignment: CDR1 SGHTA and CDR2 FQGNSA. There are 13 residues in the CDR3. V was trimmed by 5 bases and J by 2 bases, leaving 10 bases between them. For the CDR3, the DNA is TGTGCCAGCAGCCTCGGGTGGGCCTACGAGCAGTACTTC. Its protein product is CASSLGWAYEQYF. Looking up the rest from reference TRBV7-2 and TRBJ2-7 gives the full variable domain: GAGVSQSPSNKVTEKGKDVELRCDPISGHTALYWYRQSLGQGLEFLIYFQGNSAPDKSGLPSDRFSAERTGGSVSTLTIQRTQQEDSAVYLCASSLGWAYEQYFGPGTRLTVT.

This clonotype came up many times. The V and J genes are TRBV12-3 or TRBV12-4 and TRBJ1-1; 9 positions agree with TRBD1. The CDR3 runs 15 residues. V was pared by 6 bases and J by 4 bases, with 9 bases of the junction left unmatched. The CDR3 DNA reads TGTGCCAGCAGCCTCACAGGGGGCGAAGGCACTGAAGCTTTCTTT. Residues: CASSLTGGEGTEAFF.

This clonotype was recorded many times. In DNA form, the CDR3 reads TGTGCCAGCCCTGAATTAGGGGGGGACACTGAAGCTTTCTTT. It codes for CASPELGGDTEAFF. The rearrangement joins TRBV25-1 to TRBJ1-1, with a weak D call TRBD1 (6 bases). V shed 8 bases and J shed 3 bases, with 16 bases lying between them. The germline CDR1 and CDR2 sequences are MGHDK and SYGVNS. CDR3 length equals 14 residues.

This clonotype has a count of ten or more. This chain links TRBV5-1 with TRBJ1-5; 10 bases are shared with TRBD1. The CDR3 is made up of 14 amino acids. Germline lookup yields CDR1 SGHRS and CDR2 YFSETQ. After removal of 4 bases from V and 5 bases from J, the junction contained 3 bases not matched to a gene. The CDR3 coding sequence is TGCGCCAGCAGCACAGGGACAGGGGATCAGCCCCAGCATTTT. This sequence encodes CASSTGTGDQPQHF.

A remark on this clonotype: Likely a read error: the CDR3 ends without its conserved phenylalanine or tryptophan. J is TRBJ1-1 and V is TRBV28; D gene unclear. The germline CDR1 and CDR2 sequences are MDHEN and SYDVKM. The CDR3 length is 14 residues. The CDR3 here is CASSFGVMNTDAFS. CDR3 in DNA: TGTGCCAGCAGTTTTGGGGTCATGAACACTGATGCTTTCTCT.

This clonotype was observed a handful of times. The gene calls are TRBV2 and TRBJ2-5; D is uncertain. CDR3 size: 13 residues. With 8 bases removed from V and 5 bases from J, the gap between germline ends came to 15 bases. Germline V gene sequence: CDR1 SNHLY, CDR2 FYNNEI. The DNA for the CDR3 is TGTGCCAGCTACCCACCTTTTTTGGAGACCCAGTACTTC. Residues: CASYPPFLETQYF.

This clonotype was counted between two and nine times. DNA for the CDR3: TGTGCCAGCAGCAACCCCGAGGAAGGAGCGGGGAAGACCCAGTACTTC. Encoded protein: CASSNPEEGAGKTQYF. V and J are TRBV28 and TRBJ2-5, with 7 bases lining up with TRBD2. The J segment lost 6 bases and the V segment lost 6 bases, leaving 16 bases of the junction unmatched. The CDR3 has 16 residues. Per the germline V gene, CDR1 is MDHEN and CDR2 is SYDVKM.